This TCR beta chain comes out of a study of T cell changes during pregnancy in multiple sclerosis. The repertoire was sequenced with immunoSEQ multiplex PCR; TCRdb's copy has only in-frame clones and lacks some. The sample contains about 68,000 clones, 75% to 95% of which appear only once. This CDR3 is 19 amino acids long. Germline V gives CDR1 LGHNA, CDR2 YNFKEQ. Trimming took off 0 bases at V and 9 bases at J, with 28 bases between the two ends. The chain recombines TRBV4-2 with TRBJ2-3, with D possibly matching TRBD1 (5 bases). Material: peripheral blood, obtained in the second trimester of pregnancy. The receptor's source is a female donor with multiple sclerosis, enrolled in a pregnancy study. The CDR3 coding sequence is TGTGCCAGCAGCCAAGATCGCAGGAAAGGGTCGCACAGGTTGGAAACGCAGTATTTT. This encodes CASSQDRRKGSHRLETQYF.